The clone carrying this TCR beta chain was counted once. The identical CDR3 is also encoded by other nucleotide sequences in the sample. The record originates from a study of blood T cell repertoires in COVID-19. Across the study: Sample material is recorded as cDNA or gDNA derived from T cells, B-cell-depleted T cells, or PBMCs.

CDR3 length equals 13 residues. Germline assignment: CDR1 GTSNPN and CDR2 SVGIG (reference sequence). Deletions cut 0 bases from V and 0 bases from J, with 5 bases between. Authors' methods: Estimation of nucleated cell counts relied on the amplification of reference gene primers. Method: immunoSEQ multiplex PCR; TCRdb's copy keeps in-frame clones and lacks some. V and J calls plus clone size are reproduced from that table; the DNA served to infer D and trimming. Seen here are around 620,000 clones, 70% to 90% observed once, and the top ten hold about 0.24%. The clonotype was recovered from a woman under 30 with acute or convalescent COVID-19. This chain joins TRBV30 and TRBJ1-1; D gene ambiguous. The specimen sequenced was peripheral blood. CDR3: CAWSVQMNTEAFF. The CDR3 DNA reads TGTGCCTGGAGTGTACAAATGAACACTGAAGCTTTCTTT.